These T cell receptor beta chains were read from a single sample in a study of persistence of HIV-infected CD4 T cells. These receptors' targets are unknown. This table comes from immunoSEQ multiplex PCR, and its TCRdb copy is limited to in-frame clones, with some not included. The sample has roughly 64,000 clones; 70% to 75% are singletons. The input for sequencing was CD4+ T cells sorted from PBMCs after 18-hour stimulation, taken from a patient who received antiretroviral therapy. Receptors originate from an adult man with HIV who was CMV-seropositive. The CDR3 runs from the conserved cysteine through the conserved F or W. A D gene is named only where the DNA matches it firmly. Some rows have no size entry. The others give once, few or many, or a class for an expanded clone.

- - TRBJ2-1 TRBV7-6 CASSLQGWGYNEQFF TGTGCCAGCAGCTTACAGGGATGGGGGTACAATGAGCAGTTCTTC
- - TRBJ2-7 TRBV2 CASSRQNYEQYF TGTGCCAGCAGTAGACAGAACTACGAGCAGTACTTC
- - TRBJ1-2 TRBV6-1 CASSDRRPPRYGYTF TGTGCCAGCAGTGACAGGCGGCCCCCGCGCTATGGCTACACCTTC
- TRBD1 TRBJ1-4 TRBV7-8 CASSPGTAVATNEKLFF TGTGCCAGCAGCCCGGGGACAGCCGTTGCAACTAATGAAAAACTGTTTTTT
- - TRBJ1-1 TRBV7-8 CASSQIGGTEAFF TGTGCCAGCAGCCAGATCGGGGGCACTGAAGCTTTCTTT
- TRBD1 TRBJ2-2 TRBV25-1 CASSRDRNTGELFF TGTGCCAGCTCCCGGGACAGGAACACCGGGGAGCTGTTTTTT
- - TRBJ1-2 TRBV27 CASSLLADRFNYGYTF TGTGCCAGCAGTTTATTAGCCGACAGGTTTAACTATGGCTACACCTTC
- - TRBJ2-1 TRBV12-3/TRBV12-4 CASSSQNNKQFF TGTGCCAGCAGTTCCCAGAACAATAAGCAGTTCTTC
once TRBD1 TRBJ1-1 TRBV6-4 CASSPDRGGEGTEAFF TGTGCCAGCAGTCCGGACAGGGGAGGGGAGGGCACTGAAGCTTTCTTT
- - TRBJ2-3 TRBV5-1 CASSSSSGDTQYF TGCGCCAGCAGCTCCTCGTCGGGAGATACGCAGTATTTT
- - TRBJ2-2 TRBV19 CASTHVNTGELFF TGTGCCAGTACCCACGTGAACACCGGGGAGCTGTTTTTT
- - TRBJ2-7 TRBV27 CASSLKPANSYEQYF TGTGCCAGCAGTTTAAAGCCCGCAAACTCCTACGAGCAGTACTTC
few - TRBJ1-1 TRBV14 CASSQDRNTEAFF TGTGCCAGCAGCCAAGATCGCAACACTGAAGCTTTCTTT
- - TRBJ1-4 TRBV11-2 CASSLAALDLTNEKLFF TGTGCCAGCAGCTTAGCGGCCTTGGACCTAACCAATGAAAAACTGTTTTTT
- - TRBJ1-2 TRBV6-2/TRBV6-3 CASSYERQTLNYGYTF TGTGCCAGCAGTTACGAGCGACAGACTCTCAACTATGGCTACACCTTC
- - TRBJ1-1 TRBV6-5 CASKGNHRTTEAFF TGTGCCAGCAAAGGTAACCACCGGACCACTGAAGCTTTCTTT
- - TRBJ1-3 TRBV7-9 CASSLGHSSGNTIYF TGTGCCAGCAGCTTAGGACATAGCTCTGGAAACACCATATATTTT
- - TRBJ1-2 TRBV28 CASSFPHLSYGYTF TGTGCCAGCAGTTTCCCCCATTTGTCCTATGGCTACACCTTC
- - TRBJ1-5 TRBV6-5 CASKPDYSNQPQHF TGTGCCAGCAAGCCGGATTATAGCAATCAGCCCCAGCATTTT
- - TRBJ2-1 TRBV24-1 CATSDRQHYNEQFF TGTGCCACCAGTGATAGACAGCACTACAATGAGCAGTTCTTC
- - TRBJ1-5 TRBV4-2 CASSPEGGGNQPQHF TGTGCCAGCAGTCCTGAGGGCGGAGGCAATCAGCCCCAGCATTTT
few TRBD1 TRBJ1-4 TRBV27 CASSLSRSGTGGGKLFF TGTGCCAGCAGTTTAAGTCGATCCGGGACAGGGGGAGGGAAACTGTTTTTT
- - TRBJ2-5 TRBV7-2 CASSLRTRGETQYF TGTGCCAGCAGCCTCCGGACTCGGGGGGAGACCCAGTACTTC
- - TRBJ1-4 TRBV10-2 CASSRDIRATNEKLFF TGCGCCAGCAGCCGGGACATTAGAGCAACTAATGAAAAACTGTTTTTT
once - TRBJ2-6 TRBV2 CASSEKRSGANVLTF TGTGCCAGCAGTGAAAAAAGGTCTGGGGCCAACGTCCTGACTTTC
- TRBD2 TRBJ2-7 TRBV27 CGGPGGRYEQYF TGTGGGGGACCGGGGGGAAGGTACGAGCAGTACTTC
- TRBD1 TRBJ2-1 TRBV15 CATSRDRDRANNEQFF TGTGCCACCAGCAGAGATCGGGACAGGGCCAACAATGAGCAGTTCTTC
- TRBD2 TRBJ2-2 TRBV4-1 CASSQDPGLASPGELFF TGCGCCAGCAGCCAAGATCCCGGACTAGCTTCCCCCGGGGAGCTGTTTTTT
- - TRBJ2-3 TRBV6-1 CASSEASKGFPTDTQYF TGTGCCAGCAGTGAAGCCTCGAAGGGGTTCCCCACAGATACGCAGTATTTT
- - TRBJ2-2 TRBV5-1 CASSPEQGGTGELFF TGCGCCAGCAGCCCGGAACAGGGTGGGACCGGGGAGCTGTTTTTT
- - TRBJ2-7 TRBV7-7 CASSSGRNYEQYF TGTGCCAGCAGCTCGGGACGGAACTACGAGCAGTACTTC
- TRBD2 TRBJ2-3 TRBV11-2 CASSPRVAGGLTDTQYF TGTGCCAGCAGCCCAAGAGTAGCGGGGGGCCTCACAGATACGCAGTATTTT
- - TRBJ1-1 TRBV4-1 CASSQTVGQGEAFF TGCGCCAGCAGCCAAACTGTGGGGCAGGGTGAAGCTTTCTTT
- - TRBJ1-6 TRBV9 CASSVDPISADVWSPLHF TGTGCCAGCAGCGTAGATCCGATAAGCGCGGATGTGTGGTCACCCCTCCACTTT
- TRBD2 TRBJ2-7 TRBV6-6 CASSYRTSGVSYEQYF TGTGCCAGCAGTTACCGGACTAGCGGGGTCTCCTACGAGCAGTACTTC
once TRBD1 TRBJ1-4 TRBV4-2 CASSQDAGTGGEKLFF TGTGCCAGCAGCCAAGATGCTGGGACAGGGGGGGAAAAACTGTTTTTT
- - TRBJ1-1 TRBV2 CASSDPGVGEAFF TGTGCCAGCAGTGACCCAGGGGTAGGTGAAGCTTTCTTT
- - TRBJ1-1 TRBV5-6 CASSLGQAMNTEAFF TGTGCCAGCAGCTTGGGACAGGCGATGAACACTGAAGCTTTCTTT
- - TRBJ2-1 TRBV28 CASSFLPDGGEFF TGTGCCAGCAGTTTTTTACCTGACGGGGGAGAGTTCTTC
- TRBD1 TRBJ2-1 TRBV27 CASSPRTGSGIYNEQFF TGTGCCAGCAGTCCTCGGACAGGGTCGGGGATATACAATGAGCAGTTCTTC
- - TRBJ1-1 TRBV29-1 CSVRRDILNTEAFF TGCAGCGTTCGACGGGACATACTGAACACTGAAGCTTTCTTT
- - TRBJ2-7 TRBV2 CASSETGYRPYEQYF TGTGCCAGCAGTGAAACCGGGTACCGGCCCTACGAGCAGTACTTC
few - TRBJ2-2 TRBV19 CASRARRGGTGELFF TGTGCCAGTAGGGCACGGCGGGGTGGGACCGGGGAGCTGTTTTTT